The 19 T cell receptor beta chains reported below all come from one sample, sequenced in a study of neurological immune-mediated disorders. TCRdb re-called the 5' RACE reads with MiXCR, one entry per CDR3 protein. Of about 120,000 distinct CDR3 sequences listed, more than 2.5% were seen once; the top ten hold around 1.2%. Sequenced: PBMCs. Receptors were obtained from a young woman with multiple sclerosis.

This clonotype was recorded many times. The rearrangement uses TRBV20-1 and TRBJ1-2; no definite D call. Per the germline V gene, CDR1 is DFQATT and CDR2 is SNEGSKA (reference sequence). This CDR3 region has 13 residues. The V gene lost 1 base and the J gene lost 0 bases, with 6 bases spanning the gap. The CDR3 sequence is CSARGPTNYGYTF. CDR3 nucleotides: TGCAGTGCTAGAGGCCCCACTAACTATGGCTACACCTTC.

This clonotype occurred many times. The chain couples TRBV20-1 to TRBJ2-5; TRBD1 matches 7 bases. CDR3 length: 13 amino acids. CDR1 DFQATT and CDR2 SNEGSKA come from the germline V gene (reference sequence). Here the CDR3 reads CSYQRQGGETQYF. The DNA of the CDR3 is TGCAGCTACCAGAGACAGGGCGGGGAGACCCAGTACTTC.

With respect to this clonotype: This could be a read error, since a much larger clone is one nucleotide away. The rearrangement uses TRBV18 and TRBJ1-1; possible D gene TRBD1, 5 bases. The ends were cut back, 4 bases at V and 3 bases at J, with 15 bases in the middle. CDR1 KGHSH and CDR2 LQKENI come from the germline V gene. The CDR3 is 15 amino acids. The CDR3: CASSQLVGAHTEAFF. In DNA, the CDR3 is TGTGCCAGCTCACAGTTAGTTGGGGCACACACTGAAGCTTTCTTT. The full variable domain, its missing parts supplied by reference TRBV18 and TRBJ1-1, is NAGVMQNPRHLVRRRGQEARLRCSPMKGHSHVYWYRQLPEEGLKFMVYLQKENIIDESGMPKERFSAEFPKEGPSILRIQQVVRGDSAAYFCASSQLVGAHTEAFFGQGTRLTVV.

The table lists this clonotype with many counts. V usage is TRBV24-1 and J usage is TRBJ2-5; 7 bases are a match to TRBD2. The CDR3 is 15 residues long. CDR1 KGHDR and CDR2 SFDVKD come from the germline V gene. V dropped 4 bases and J dropped 2; count of bases not matched to a gene: 6. CDR3 protein: CATSDGTNLQETQYF. Written as DNA, the CDR3 is TGTGCCACCAGTGACGGGACTAACCTACAAGAGACCCAGTACTTC.

In this sample, this clonotype turned up many times. The CDR3 spells CASSALAQGGNTEAFF. CDR3 DNA sequence: TGTGCCAGCAGCGCCTTGGCACAGGGAGGGAACACTGAAGCTTTCTTT. This chain links TRBV6-5 with TRBJ1-1; the D gene is possibly TRBD1 (6 bases). The CDR3 length is 16 residues. V lost 6 bases to trimming and J lost 1 base, with 18 bases between them. Germline V gives CDR1 MNHEY, CDR2 SVGAGI.

This clonotype was recorded many times. This chain joins TRBV5-1 and TRBJ2-7, with 8 nucleotides matching TRBD1. The V gene end was trimmed by 6 bases and the J gene end by 2 bases; junction bases not matched to a gene: 4. Germline-derived CDR1 and CDR2 are SGHRS and YFSETQ. The CDR3 is 13 amino acids. The DNA for the CDR3 is TGCGCCAGCACCGAGACAGGGGCCTACGAGCAGTACTTC. It yields the protein CASTETGAYEQYF.

This clonotype was picked up many times. This chain joins TRBV6-5 and TRBJ1-1; no definite D call. CDR1 and CDR2 (germline): MNHEY, SVGAGI. Trimming removed 0 bases from V and 0 bases from J, with 5 bases in between. The CDR3 length is 14 residues. The CDR3 sequence: CASSYSELNTEAFF. The CDR3 DNA sequence: TGTGCCAGCAGTTACTCGGAGCTGAACACTGAAGCTTTCTTT.

This clonotype came up many times. This chain joins TRBV7-9 and TRBJ1-2; D gene ambiguous. The V gene lost 3 bases and the J gene lost 0 bases, with 8 bases spanning the gap. Per the germline V gene, CDR1 is SEHNR and CDR2 is FQNEAQ (reference sequence). The CDR3 is 14 amino acids. The CDR3 sequence is CASSFAVANYGYTF. In DNA, the CDR3 is TGTGCCAGCAGCTTCGCAGTAGCTAACTATGGCTACACCTTC.

This clonotype has ten or more counts. The chain couples TRBV7-2 to TRBJ2-7; D not certain. The germline gives CDR1 SGHTA, CDR2 FQGNSA. Trimming pared 1 base from V and 3 bases from J, leaving 7 bases between. The CDR3 totals 13 residues. CDR3 in amino acids: CASSLGRYYEQYF. The CDR3, as DNA: TGTGCCAGCAGCTTAGGACGGTACTACGAGCAGTACTTC.

This clonotype was seen many times. The genes are TRBV29-1 and TRBJ1-1, with unresolved D. The CDR3 runs 13 residues. Germline V gene data show CDR1 as SQVTM and CDR2 as ANQGSEA. Trimming shortened V by 2 bases and J by 0 bases, and 7 bases separated the two germline ends. The DNA of the CDR3 is TGCAGCGTTGAACGGGGAATGAACACTGAAGCTTTCTTT. It yields the protein CSVERGMNTEAFF.

This clonotype was detected ten times or more. The chain employs TRBV20-1 and TRBJ1-1; D unresolved. The CDR3 covers 13 residues. Per the germline V gene, CDR1 is DFQATT and CDR2 is SNEGSKA (reference sequence). The V end lost 5 bases, the J end lost 0 bases, and 10 bases lay between the germline ends. The CDR3 nucleotides are TGCAGTGCTCAAGAAGCCATGAACACTGAAGCTTTCTTT. Its protein product is CSAQEAMNTEAFF.

This clonotype has a count of ten or more. The J gene is TRBJ2-3, the V gene TRBV6-5, with 8 bases fitting TRBD1. Germline V gene lookup returns CDR1 MNHEY and CDR2 SVGAGI. This CDR3 spans 18 amino acids. V shed 2 bases and J 5 bases; nucleotides not matched to a gene: 15. The DNA for the CDR3 is TGTGCCAGCAGTTACCTCTATTATGGACAGGGAGGCAGAGATACGCAGTATTTT. Protein sequence: CASSYLYYGQGGRDTQYF.

This clonotype came up many times. The V gene is TRBV6-5, the J gene TRBJ2-3; 8 bases line up with TRBD1. V trimming: 9 bases; J trimming: 2 bases; junction bases outside the gene matches: 10. The CDR3 length is 15 residues. The germline V gene has CDR1 MNHEY and CDR2 SVGAGI. The chain's CDR3 is CASSATGASTDTQYF. CDR3 nucleotides: TGTGCCAGTTCTGCGACAGGGGCCTCCACAGATACGCAGTATTTT.

This clonotype has at least ten counts. The chain uses TRBV20-1 and TRBJ1-2; D is unresolved. With 3 bases removed from V and 0 bases from J, the gap between germline ends came to 5 bases. Per germline, CDR1 DFQATT and CDR2 SNEGSKA (reference sequence). This CDR3 is built from 12 residues. CDR3 sequence reads: CSASPTNYGYTF. The CDR3 DNA reads as TGCAGTGCTAGCCCTACTAACTATGGCTACACCTTC.

For this clonotype: This may arise from a read error, as a much more abundant clone is one base away. The rearrangement joins TRBV2 to TRBJ2-1, with 9 positions matching TRBD2. Germline CDR1 and CDR2: SNHLY and FYNNEI. This CDR3 is 11 amino acids long. The CDR3 sequence is CDSSRLAVTFF. For the CDR3, the DNA is TGTGACAGCAGTCGACTAGCGGTTACGTTCTTC.

The table lists this clonotype with many counts. The chain couples TRBV5-4 to TRBJ2-2, with 11 bases identical to TRBD2. Per the germline V gene, CDR1 is SGHNT and CDR2 is YYREEE (reference sequence). V shed 5 bases and J 5 bases; nucleotides not matched to a gene: 8. The CDR3 loop spans 16 amino acids. CDR3 nucleotide sequence: TGTGCCAGCAGAGCAACTAGCGGGAGCGGGACCGGGGAGCTGTTTTTT. Amino acids: CASRATSGSGTGELFF. Combining the CDR3 with reference TRBV5-4 and TRBJ2-2 gives the whole variable domain ETGVTQSPTHLIKTRGQQVTLRCSSQSGHNTVSWYQQALGQGPQFIFQYYREEENGRGNFPPRFSGLQFPNYSSELNVNALELDDSALYLCASRATSGSGTGELFFGEGSRLTVL.

This clonotype was recorded many times. The chain links TRBV6-2 or TRBV6-3 to TRBJ2-1, with D tentatively TRBD1 (5 bases). The CDR3 length is 12 residues. Germline lookup yields CDR1 MNHEY and CDR2 SVGEGT. Trimming shortened V by 8 bases and J by 8 bases, and 13 bases separated the two germline ends. In DNA, the CDR3 is TGTGCCAGCGGACAATCTCGGGATGAGCAGTTCTTC. This gives the protein CASGQSRDEQFF.

This clonotype showed up many times. V is TRBV6-6 and J is TRBJ2-5, with a weak D call TRBD2 (6 bases). CDR1 and CDR2 (germline): MNHNY, SVGAGI (reference sequence). The germline V and J ends were trimmed by 6 bases and 5 bases, with 10 bases remaining between them. CDR3 length equals 12 residues. Written as DNA, the CDR3 is TGTGCCAGCAGGACTAGTTGGGAGACCCAGTACTTC. This gives the protein CASRTSWETQYF.

This clonotype showed up many times. The chain combines TRBV12-3 or TRBV12-4 with TRBJ2-3; D unresolved. CDR3 length: 14 amino acids. Deletions cut 6 bases from V and 4 bases from J, with 14 bases between. The CDR3 protein is CASSQIQSADTQYF. The DNA of the CDR3 is TGTGCCAGCAGCCAGATACAGAGCGCAGATACGCAGTATTTT.